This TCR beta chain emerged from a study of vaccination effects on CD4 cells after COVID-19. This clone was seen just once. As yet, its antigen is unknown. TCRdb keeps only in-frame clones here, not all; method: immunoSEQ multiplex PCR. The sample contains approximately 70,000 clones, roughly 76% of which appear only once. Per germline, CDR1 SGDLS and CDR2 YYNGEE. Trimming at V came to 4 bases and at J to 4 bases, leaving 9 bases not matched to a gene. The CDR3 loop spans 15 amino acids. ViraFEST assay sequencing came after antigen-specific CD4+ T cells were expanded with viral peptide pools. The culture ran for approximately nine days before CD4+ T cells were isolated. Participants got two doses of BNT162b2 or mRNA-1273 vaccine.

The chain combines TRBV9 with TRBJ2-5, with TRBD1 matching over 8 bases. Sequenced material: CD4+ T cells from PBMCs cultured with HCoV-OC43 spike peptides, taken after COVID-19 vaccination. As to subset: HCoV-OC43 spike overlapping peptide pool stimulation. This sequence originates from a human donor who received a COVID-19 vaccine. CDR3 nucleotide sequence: TGTGCCAGCAGCCCTATGACAGGGGATGCAGAGACCCAGTACTTC. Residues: CASSPMTGDAETQYF.